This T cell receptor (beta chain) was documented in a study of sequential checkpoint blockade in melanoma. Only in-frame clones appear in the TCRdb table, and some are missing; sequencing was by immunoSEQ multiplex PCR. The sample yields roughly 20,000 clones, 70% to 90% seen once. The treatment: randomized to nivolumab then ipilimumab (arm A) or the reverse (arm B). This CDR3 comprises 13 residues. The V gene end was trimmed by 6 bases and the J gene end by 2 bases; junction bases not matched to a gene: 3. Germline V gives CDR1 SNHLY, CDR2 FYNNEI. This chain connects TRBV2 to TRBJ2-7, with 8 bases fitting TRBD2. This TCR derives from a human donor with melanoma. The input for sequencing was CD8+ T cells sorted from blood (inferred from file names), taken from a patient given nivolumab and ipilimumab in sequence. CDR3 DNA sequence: TGTGCCAGCAGAGCTAGCGGGCCCTACGAGCAGTACTTC. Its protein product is CASRASGPYEQYF. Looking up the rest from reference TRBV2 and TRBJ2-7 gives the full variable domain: EPEVTQTPSHQVTQMGQEVILRCVPISNHLYFYWYRQILGQKVEFLVSFYNNEISEKSEIFDDQFSVERPDGSNFTLKIRSTKLEDSAMYFCASRASGPYEQYFGPGTRLTVT.